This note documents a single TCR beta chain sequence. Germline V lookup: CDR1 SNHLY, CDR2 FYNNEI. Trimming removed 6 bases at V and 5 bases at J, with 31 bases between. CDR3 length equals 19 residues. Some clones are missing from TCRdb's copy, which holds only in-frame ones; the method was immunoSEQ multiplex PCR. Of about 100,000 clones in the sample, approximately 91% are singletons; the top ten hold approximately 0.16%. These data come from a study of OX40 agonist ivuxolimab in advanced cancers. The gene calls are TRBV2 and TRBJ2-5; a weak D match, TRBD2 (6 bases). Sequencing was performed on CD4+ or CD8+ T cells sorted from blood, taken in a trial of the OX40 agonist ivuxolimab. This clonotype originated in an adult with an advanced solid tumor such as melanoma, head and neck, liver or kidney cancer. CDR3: CASSIEISGPGKGGETQYF. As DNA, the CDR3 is TGTGCCAGCAGCATAGAGATCTCTGGTCCGGGGAAGGGAGGTGAGACCCAGTACTTC.